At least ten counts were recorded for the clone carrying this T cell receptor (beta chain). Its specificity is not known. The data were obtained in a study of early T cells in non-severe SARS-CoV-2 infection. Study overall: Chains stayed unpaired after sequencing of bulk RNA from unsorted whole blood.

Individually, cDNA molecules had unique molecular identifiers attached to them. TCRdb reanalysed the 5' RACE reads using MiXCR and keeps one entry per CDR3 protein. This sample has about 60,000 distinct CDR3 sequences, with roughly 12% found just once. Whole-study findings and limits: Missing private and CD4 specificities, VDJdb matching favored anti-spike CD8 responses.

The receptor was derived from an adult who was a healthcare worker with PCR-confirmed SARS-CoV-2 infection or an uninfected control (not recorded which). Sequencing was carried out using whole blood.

CDR3: CASSPDSAGNTIYF. Here the CDR3 DNA reads TGTGCCAGCTCACCGGACAGCGCTGGAAACACCATATATTTT. The rearrangement links TRBV18 to TRBJ1-3; TRBD1 is a possible D gene (6 bases). The CDR3 totals 14 residues. V shed 3 bases and J shed 2 bases, with 8 bases lying between them. Germline V CDR1 and CDR2: KGHSH, LQKENI.